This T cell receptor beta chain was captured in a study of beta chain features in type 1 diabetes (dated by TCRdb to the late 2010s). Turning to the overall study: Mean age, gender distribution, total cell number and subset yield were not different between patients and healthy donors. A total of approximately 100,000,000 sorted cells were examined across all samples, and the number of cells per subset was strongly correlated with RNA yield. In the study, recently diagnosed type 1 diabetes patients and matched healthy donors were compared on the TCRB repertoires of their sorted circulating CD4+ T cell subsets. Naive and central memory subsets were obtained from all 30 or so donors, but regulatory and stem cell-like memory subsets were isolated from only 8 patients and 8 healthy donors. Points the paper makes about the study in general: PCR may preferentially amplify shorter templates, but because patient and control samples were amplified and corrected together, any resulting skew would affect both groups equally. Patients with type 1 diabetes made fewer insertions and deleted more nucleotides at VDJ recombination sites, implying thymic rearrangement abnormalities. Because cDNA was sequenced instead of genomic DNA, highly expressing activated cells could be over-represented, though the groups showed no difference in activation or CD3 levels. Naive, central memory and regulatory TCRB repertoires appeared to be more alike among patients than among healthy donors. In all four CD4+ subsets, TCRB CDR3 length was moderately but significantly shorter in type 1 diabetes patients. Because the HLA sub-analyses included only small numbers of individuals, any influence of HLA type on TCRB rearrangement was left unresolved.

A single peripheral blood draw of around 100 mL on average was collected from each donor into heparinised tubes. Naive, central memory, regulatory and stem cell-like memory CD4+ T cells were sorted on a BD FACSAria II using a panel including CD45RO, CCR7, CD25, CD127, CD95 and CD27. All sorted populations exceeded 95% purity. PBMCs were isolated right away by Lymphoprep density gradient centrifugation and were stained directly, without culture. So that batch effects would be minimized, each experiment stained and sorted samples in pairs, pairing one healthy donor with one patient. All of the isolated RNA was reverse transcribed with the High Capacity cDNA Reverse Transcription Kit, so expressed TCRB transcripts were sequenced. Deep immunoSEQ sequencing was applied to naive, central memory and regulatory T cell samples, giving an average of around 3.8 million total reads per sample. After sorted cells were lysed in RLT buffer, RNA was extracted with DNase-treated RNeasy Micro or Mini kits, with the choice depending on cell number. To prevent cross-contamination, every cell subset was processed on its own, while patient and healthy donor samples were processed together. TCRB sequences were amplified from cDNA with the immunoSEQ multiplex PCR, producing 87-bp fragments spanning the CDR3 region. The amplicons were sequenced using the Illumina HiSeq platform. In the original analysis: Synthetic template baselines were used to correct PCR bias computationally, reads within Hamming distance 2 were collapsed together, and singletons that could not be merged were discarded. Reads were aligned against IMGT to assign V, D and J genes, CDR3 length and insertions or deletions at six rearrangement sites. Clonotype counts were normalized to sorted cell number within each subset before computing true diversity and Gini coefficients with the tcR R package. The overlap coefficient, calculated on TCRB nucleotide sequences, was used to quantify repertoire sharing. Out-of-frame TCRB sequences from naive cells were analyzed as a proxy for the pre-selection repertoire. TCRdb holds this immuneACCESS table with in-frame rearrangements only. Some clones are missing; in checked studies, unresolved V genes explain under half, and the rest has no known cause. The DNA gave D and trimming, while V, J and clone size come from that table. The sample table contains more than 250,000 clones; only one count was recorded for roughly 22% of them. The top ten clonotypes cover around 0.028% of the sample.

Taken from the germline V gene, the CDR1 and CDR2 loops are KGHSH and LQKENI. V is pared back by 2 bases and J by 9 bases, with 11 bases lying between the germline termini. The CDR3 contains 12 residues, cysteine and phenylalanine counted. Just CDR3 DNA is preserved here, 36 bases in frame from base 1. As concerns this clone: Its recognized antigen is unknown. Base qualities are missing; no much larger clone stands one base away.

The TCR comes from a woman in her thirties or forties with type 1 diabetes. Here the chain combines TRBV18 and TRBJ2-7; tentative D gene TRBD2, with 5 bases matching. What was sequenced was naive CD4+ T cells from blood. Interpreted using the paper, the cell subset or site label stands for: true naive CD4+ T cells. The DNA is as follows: TGTGCCAGCTCACCAACCCGGGAAGGGCAGTACTTC. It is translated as CASSPTREGQYF.